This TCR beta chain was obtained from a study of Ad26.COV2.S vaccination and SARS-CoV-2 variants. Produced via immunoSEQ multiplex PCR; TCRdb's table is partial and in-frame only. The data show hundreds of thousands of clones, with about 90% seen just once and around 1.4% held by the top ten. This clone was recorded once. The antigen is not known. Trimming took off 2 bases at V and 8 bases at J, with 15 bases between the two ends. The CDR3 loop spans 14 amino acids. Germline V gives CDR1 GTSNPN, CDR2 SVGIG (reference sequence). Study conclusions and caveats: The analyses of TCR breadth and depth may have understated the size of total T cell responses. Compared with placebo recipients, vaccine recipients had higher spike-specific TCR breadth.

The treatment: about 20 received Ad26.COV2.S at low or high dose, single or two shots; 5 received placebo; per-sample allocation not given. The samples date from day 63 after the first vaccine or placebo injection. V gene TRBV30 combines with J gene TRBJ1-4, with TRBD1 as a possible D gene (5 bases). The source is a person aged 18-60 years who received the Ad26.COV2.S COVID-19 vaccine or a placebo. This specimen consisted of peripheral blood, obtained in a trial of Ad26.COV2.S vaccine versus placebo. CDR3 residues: CAWSRAGPGEKLFF. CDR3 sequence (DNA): TGTGCCTGGAGTCGTGCGGGGCCGGGGGAAAAACTGTTTTTT.